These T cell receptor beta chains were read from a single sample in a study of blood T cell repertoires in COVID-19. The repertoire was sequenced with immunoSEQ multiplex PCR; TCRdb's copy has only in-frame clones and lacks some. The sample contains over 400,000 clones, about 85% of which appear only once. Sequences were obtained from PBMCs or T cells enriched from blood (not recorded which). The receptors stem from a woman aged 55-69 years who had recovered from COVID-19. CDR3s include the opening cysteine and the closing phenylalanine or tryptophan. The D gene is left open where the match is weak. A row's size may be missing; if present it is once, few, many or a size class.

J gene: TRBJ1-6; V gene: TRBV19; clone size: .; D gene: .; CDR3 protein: CASNGGGGGSSPLHF; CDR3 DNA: TGTGCCAGTAACGGGGGGGGCGGGGGATCCTCACCCCTCCACTTT
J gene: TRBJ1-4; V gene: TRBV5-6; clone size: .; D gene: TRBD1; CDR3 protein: CASSLEGTGSGKLFF; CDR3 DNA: TGTGCCAGCAGCTTGGAAGGGACAGGGAGCGGAAAACTGTTTTTT
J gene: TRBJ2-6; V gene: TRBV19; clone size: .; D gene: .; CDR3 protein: CASSRQGSFSGANVLTF; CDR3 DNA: TGTGCCAGTAGTAGACAAGGGAGTTTCTCTGGGGCCAACGTCCTGACTTTC
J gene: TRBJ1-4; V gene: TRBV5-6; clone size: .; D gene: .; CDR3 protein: CASSLGVGKLFF; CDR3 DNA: TGTGCCAGCAGCTTGGGAGTTGGAAAACTGTTTTTT
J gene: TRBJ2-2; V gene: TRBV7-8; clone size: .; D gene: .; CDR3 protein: CASSFFSGGSTGELFF; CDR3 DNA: TGTGCCAGCAGCTTTTTCTCAGGGGGGAGCACCGGGGAGCTGTTTTTT
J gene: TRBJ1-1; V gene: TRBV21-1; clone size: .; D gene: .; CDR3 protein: CASSKSPGTENTEAFF; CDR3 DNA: TGTGCCAGCAGCAAATCTCCGGGGACAGAGAACACTGAAGCTTTCTTT
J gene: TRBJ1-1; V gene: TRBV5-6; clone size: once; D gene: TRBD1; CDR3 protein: CASSFGTGNTEAFF; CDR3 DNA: TGTGCCAGCAGCTTTGGGACAGGGAACACTGAAGCTTTCTTT
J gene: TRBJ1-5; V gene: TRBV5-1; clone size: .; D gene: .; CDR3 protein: CASSLAGESRQPQHF; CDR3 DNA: TGCGCCAGCAGCTTGGCAGGTGAGAGTAGGCAGCCCCAGCATTTT
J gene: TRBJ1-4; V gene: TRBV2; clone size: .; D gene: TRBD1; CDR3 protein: CASSGDRAGEKLFF; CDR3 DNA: TGTGCCAGCAGTGGTGACAGGGCGGGTGAAAAACTGTTTTTT
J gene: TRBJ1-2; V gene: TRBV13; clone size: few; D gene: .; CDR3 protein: CASSLGTATDYGYTF; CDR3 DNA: TGTGCCAGCAGCTTAGGTACGGCGACAGACTATGGCTACACCTTC
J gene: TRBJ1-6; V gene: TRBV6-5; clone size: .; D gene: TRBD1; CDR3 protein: CATSQGGNSPLHF; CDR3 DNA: TGTGCCACCTCACAGGGGGGGAATTCACCCCTCCACTTT
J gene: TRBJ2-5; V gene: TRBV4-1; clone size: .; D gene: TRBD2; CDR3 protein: CASSPSGGAGETQYF; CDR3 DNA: TGCGCCAGCAGTCCTAGCGGGGGGGCCGGGGAGACCCAGTACTTC
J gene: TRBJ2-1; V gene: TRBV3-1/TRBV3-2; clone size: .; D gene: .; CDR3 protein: CASSLERAHGQGWYNEQFF; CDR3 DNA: TGTGCCAGCAGTTTAGAAAGGGCCCATGGGCAGGGCTGGTACAATGAGCAGTTCTTC
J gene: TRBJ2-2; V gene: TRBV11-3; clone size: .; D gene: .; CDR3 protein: CASSLALAMGTGELFF; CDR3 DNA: TGTGCCAGCAGCTTAGCCCTAGCCATGGGGACCGGGGAGCTGTTTTTT
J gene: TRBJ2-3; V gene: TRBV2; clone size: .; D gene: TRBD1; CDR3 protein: CASSDPFGRGPTDTQYF; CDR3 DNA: TGTGCCAGCAGTGATCCCTTTGGCAGGGGGCCGACAGATACGCAGTATTTT
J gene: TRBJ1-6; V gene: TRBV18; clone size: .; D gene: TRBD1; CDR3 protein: CASSPQGQSSYNSPLHF; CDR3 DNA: TGTGCCAGCTCACCACAGGGACAGAGCTCCTATAATTCACCCCTCCACTTT
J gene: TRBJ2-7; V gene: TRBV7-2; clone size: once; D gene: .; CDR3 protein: CASSLKAGGSYEQYF; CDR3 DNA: TGTGCCAGCAGCTTAAAGGCAGGGGGGTCCTACGAGCAGTACTTC
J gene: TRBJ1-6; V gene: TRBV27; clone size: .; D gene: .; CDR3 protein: CASRVATSSYNSPLHF; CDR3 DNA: TGTGCCAGCAGAGTTGCCACGAGCTCCTATAATTCACCCCTCCACTTT
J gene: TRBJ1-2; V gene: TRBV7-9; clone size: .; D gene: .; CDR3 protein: CASTPDAGGYTF; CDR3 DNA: TGTGCCAGCACCCCGGACGCGGGGGGCTACACCTTC
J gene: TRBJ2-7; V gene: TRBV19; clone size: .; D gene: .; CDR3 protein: CASSPREAVSYEQYF; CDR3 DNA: TGTGCCAGTAGCCCAAGAGAGGCGGTCTCCTACGAGCAGTACTTC
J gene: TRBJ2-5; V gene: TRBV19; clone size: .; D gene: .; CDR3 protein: CASSIRGLLETQYF; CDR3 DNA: TGTGCCAGTAGTATCAGGGGCCTCTTGGAGACCCAGTACTTC
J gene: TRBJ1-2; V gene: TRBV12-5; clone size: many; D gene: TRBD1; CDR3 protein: CASGPTKRAGGDGYTF; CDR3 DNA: TGTGCTAGTGGTCCCACTAAACGGGCAGGGGGCGACGGCTACACCTTC
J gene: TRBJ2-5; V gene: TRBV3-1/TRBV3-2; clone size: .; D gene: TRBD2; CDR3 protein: CASSLGTSAETQYF; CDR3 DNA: TGTGCCAGCAGCCTCGGGACTAGCGCGGAGACCCAGTACTTC
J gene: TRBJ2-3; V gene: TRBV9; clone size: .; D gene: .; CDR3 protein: CASSVGGGDTQYF; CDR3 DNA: TGTGCCAGCAGCGTAGGAGGGGGAGATACGCAGTATTTT
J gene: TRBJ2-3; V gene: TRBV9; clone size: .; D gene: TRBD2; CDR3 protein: CASSRRTSGGTTDTQYF; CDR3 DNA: TGTGCCAGCAGCCGGCGTACTAGCGGGGGAACCACAGATACGCAGTATTTT
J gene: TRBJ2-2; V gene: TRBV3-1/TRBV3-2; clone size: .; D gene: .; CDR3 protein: CASSLARPGGLFF; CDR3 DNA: TGTGCCAGCAGCCTCGCGCGGCCCGGGGGGCTGTTTTTT
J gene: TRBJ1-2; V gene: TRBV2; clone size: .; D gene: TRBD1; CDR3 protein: CASSVGRGPYGYTF; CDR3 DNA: TGTGCCAGCAGTGTGGGCAGGGGGCCCTATGGCTACACCTTC
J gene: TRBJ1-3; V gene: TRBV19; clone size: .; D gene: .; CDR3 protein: CASNAERGNTIYF; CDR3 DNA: TGTGCCAGTAACGCGGAAAGAGGAAACACCATATATTTT
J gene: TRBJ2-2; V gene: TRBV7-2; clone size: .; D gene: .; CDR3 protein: CATTNRVNTGELFF; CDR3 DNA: TGTGCCACCACAAACAGGGTTAACACCGGGGAGCTGTTTTTT
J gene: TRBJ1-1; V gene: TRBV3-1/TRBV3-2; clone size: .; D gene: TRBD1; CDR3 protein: CASSQTGGGTEAFF; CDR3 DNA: TGTGCCAGCAGCCAAACAGGGGGCGGAACTGAAGCTTTCTTT
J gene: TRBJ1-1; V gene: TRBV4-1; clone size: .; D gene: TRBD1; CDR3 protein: CASSSAGGLVAFF; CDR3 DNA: TGCGCCAGCAGCAGCGCAGGGGGGCTCGTAGCTTTCTTT
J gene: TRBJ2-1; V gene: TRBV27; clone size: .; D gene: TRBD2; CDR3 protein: CASGREGEQFF; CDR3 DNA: TGTGCCAGCGGCCGGGAGGGTGAGCAGTTCTTC
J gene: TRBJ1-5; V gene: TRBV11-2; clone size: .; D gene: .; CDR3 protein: CASSLGGPQPQHF; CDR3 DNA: TGTGCCAGCAGCTTGGGAGGGCCCCAGCCCCAGCATTTT
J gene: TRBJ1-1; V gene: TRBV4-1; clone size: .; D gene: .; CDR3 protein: CASSQGTGINTEAFF; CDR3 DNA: TGCGCCAGCAGCCAAGGTACAGGGATAAACACTGAAGCTTTCTTT
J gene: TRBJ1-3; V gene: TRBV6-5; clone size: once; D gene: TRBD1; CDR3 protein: CAILQPGGPGNTIYF; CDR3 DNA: TGTGCCATCCTCCAACCAGGGGGCCCTGGAAACACCATATATTTT